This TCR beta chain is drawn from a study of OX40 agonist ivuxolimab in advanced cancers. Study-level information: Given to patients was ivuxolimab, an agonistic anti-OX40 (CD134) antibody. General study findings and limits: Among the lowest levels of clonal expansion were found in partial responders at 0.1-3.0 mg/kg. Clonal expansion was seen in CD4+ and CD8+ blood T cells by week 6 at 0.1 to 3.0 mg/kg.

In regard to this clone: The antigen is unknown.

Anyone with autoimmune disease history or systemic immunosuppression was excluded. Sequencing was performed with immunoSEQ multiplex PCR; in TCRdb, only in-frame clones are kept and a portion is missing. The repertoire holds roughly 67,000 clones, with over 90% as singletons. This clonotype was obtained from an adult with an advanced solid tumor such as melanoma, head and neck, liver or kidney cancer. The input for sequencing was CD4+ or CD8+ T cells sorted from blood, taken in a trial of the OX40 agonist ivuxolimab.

The CDR3, as DNA: TGCAGCGTTGATCCCAGAGGGACCCAAGAGACCCAGTACTTC. The encoded protein is CSVDPRGTQETQYF. The chain has TRBV29-1 and TRBJ2-5; possibly TRBD1 or TRBD2 for D (5 bases each). Trimming took 3 bases from V and 1 from J, leaving 12 bases between them. The CDR3 is 14 amino acids. The germline V gene encodes CDR1 SQVTM and CDR2 ANQGSEA.